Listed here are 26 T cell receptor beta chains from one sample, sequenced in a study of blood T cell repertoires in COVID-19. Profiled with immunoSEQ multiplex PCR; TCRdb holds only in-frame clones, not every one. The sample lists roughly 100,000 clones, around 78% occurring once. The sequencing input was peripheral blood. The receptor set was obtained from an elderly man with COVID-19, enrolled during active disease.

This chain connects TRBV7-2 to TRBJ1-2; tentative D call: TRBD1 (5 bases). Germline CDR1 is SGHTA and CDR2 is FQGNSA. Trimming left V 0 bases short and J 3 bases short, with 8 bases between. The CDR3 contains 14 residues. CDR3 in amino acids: CASSLASGDYGYTF. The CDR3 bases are TGTGCCAGCAGCTTAGCATCGGGGGACTATGGCTACACCTTC.

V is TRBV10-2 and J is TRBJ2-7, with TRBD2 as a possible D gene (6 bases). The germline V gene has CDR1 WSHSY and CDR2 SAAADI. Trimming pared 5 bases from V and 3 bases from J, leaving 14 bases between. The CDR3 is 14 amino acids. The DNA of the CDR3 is TGCGCCAGCAGTCCACCCGGGACTGGCTACGAGCAGTACTTC. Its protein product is CASSPPGTGYEQYF.

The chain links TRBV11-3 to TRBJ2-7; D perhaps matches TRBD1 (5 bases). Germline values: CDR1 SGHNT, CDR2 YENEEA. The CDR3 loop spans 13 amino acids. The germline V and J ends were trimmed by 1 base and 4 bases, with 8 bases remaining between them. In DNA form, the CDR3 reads TGTGCCAGCAGCTTAGGGGGCTCGTACGAGCAGTACTTC. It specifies CASSLGGSYEQYF.

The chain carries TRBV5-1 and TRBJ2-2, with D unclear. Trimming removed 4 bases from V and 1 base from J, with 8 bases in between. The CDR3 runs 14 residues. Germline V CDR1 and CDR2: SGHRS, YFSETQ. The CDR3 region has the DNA TGCGCCAGCAGCACCCTAGAGAACACCGGGGAGCTGTTTTTT. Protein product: CASSTLENTGELFF.

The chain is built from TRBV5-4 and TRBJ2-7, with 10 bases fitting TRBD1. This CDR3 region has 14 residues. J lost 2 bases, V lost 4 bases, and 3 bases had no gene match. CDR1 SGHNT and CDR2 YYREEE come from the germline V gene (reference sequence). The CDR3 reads CASSPTGGPYEQYF. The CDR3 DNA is TGTGCCAGCAGCCCGACAGGGGGCCCCTACGAGCAGTACTTC.

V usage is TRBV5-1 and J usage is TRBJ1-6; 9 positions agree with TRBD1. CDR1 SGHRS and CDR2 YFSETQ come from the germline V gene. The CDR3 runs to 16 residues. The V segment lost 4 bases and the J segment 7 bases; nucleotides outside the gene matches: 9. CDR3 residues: CASSAPDRGWNSPLHF. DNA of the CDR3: TGCGCCAGCAGCGCCCCGGACAGGGGTTGGAATTCACCCCTCCACTTT.

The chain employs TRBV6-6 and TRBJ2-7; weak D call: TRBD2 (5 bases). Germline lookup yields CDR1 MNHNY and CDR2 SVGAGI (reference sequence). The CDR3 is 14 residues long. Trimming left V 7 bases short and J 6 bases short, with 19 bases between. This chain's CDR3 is CASNGVLGIGEQYF. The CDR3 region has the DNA TGTGCCAGCAACGGGGTGCTAGGGATTGGCGAGCAGTACTTC.

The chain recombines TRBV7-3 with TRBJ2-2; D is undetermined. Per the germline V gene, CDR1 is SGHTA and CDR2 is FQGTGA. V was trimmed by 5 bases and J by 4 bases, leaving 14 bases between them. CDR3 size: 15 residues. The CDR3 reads CASSLDSPGTGELFF. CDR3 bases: TGTGCCAGCAGCCTAGACTCCCCGGGCACCGGGGAGCTGTTTTTT.

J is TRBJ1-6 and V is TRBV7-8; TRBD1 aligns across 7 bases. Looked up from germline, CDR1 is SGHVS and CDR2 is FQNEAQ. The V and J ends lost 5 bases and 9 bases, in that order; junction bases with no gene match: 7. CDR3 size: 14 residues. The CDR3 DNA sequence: TGTGCCAGCAGCACCCACAGGGGTGGTTCACCCCTCCACTTT. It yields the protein CASSTHRGGSPLHF.

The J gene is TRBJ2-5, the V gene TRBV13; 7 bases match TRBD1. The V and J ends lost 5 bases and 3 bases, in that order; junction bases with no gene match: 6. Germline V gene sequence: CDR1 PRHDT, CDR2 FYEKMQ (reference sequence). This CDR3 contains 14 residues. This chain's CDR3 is CASSERTGEETQYF. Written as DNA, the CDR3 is TGTGCCAGCAGCGAGCGGACAGGCGAAGAGACCCAGTACTTC.

Here the CDR3 DNA reads TGTGCCAGCAGCTTTCGGGAGCTCCACACCGGGGAGCTGTTTTTT. Protein: CASSFRELHTGELFF. The chain joins TRBV7-2 to TRBJ2-2; a weak D match, TRBD2 (6 bases). Germline assignment: CDR1 SGHTA and CDR2 FQGNSA. The CDR3 totals 15 residues. V lost 3 bases to trimming and J lost 3 bases, with 11 bases between them.

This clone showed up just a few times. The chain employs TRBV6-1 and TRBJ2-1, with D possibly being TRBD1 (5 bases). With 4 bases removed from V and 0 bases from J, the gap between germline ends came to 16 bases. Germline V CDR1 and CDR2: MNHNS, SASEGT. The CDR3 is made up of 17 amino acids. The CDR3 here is CASSGGRLPSSYNEQFF. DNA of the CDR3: TGTGCCAGCAGTGGGGGCAGACTTCCTAGCTCCTACAATGAGCAGTTCTTC.

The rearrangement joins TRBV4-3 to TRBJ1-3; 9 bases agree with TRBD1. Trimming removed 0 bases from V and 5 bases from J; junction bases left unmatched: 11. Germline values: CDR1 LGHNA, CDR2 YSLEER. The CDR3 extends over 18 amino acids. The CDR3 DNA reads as TGCGCCAGCAGCCAAGAGCCCCGGGACAGGGAACGTAGAAACACCATATATTTT. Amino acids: CASSQEPRDRERRNTIYF.

The CDR3 nucleotides are TGTGCCAGCAGTTACGGGCAGGGGGCCGGTGGCTACACCTTC. Amino acid sequence: CASSYGQGAGGYTF. The gene calls are TRBV6-5 and TRBJ1-2, with 8 nucleotides matching TRBD1. V lost 2 bases to trimming and J lost 7 bases; unmatched junction nucleotides: 6. This CDR3 comprises 14 residues. CDR1 MNHEY and CDR2 SVGAGI come from the germline V gene.

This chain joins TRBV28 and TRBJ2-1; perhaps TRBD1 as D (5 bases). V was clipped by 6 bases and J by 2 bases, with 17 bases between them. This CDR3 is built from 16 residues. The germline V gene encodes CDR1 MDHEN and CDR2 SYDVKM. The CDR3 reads CASSGMGQSAYNEQFF. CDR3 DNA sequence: TGTGCCAGCAGCGGAATGGGGCAGAGTGCCTACAATGAGCAGTTCTTC.

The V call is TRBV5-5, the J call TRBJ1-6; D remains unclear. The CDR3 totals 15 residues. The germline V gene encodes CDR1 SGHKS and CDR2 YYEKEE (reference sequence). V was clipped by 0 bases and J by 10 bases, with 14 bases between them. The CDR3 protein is CASSLVAETRSPLHF. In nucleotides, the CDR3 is TGTGCCAGCAGCTTGGTTGCCGAGACGAGGTCACCCCTCCACTTT.

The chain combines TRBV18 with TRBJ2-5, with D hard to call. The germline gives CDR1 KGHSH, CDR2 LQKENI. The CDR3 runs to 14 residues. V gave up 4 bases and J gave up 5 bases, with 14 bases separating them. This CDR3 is CASSQSARQETQYF. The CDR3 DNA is TGTGCCAGCTCACAGTCGGCGAGGCAGGAGACCCAGTACTTC.

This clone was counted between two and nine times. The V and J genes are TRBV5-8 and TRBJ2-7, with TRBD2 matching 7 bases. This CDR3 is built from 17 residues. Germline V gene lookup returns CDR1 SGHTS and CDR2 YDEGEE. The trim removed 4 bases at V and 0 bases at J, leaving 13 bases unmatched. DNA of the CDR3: TGTGCCAGCAGCCAACTAGTGGCGGGAGTTAGCTCCTACGAGCAGTACTTC. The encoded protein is CASSQLVAGVSSYEQYF.

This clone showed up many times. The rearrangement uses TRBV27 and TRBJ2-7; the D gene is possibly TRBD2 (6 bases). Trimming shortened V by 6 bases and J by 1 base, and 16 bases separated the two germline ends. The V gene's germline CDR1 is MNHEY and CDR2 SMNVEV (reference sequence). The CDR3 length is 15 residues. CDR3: CASSYSTSRSYEQYF. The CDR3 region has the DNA TGTGCCAGCAGCTATTCCACTAGCCGGTCCTACGAGCAGTACTTC.

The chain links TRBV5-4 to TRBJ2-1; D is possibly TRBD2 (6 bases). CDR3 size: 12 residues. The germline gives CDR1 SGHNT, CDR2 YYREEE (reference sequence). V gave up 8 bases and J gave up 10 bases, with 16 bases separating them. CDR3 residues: CASTQTGVEQFF. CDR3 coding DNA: TGTGCCAGTACGCAAACGGGAGTCGAGCAGTTCTTC.

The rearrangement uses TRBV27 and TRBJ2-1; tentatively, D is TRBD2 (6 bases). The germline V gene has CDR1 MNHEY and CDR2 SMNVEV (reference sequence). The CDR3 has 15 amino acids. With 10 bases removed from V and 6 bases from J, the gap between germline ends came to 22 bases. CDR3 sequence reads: CATSRPGVPPNEQFF. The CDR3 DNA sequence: TGTGCCACCTCTCGACCGGGAGTTCCGCCCAATGAGCAGTTCTTC.

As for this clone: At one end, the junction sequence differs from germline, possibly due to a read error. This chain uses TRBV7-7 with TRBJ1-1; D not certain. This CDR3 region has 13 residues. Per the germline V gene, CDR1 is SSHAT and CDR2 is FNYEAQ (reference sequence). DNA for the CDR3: TGTGCTAGCAGCTTAACTGGGAGCACTGAAGCTTTCTTT. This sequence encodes CASSLTGSTEAFF.

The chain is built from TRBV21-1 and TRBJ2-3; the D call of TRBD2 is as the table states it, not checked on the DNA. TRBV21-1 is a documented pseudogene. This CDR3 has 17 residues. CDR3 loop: CASSKLFSGLTTDTQYF. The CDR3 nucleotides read TGTGCCAGCAGCAAATTGTTCTCGGGACTTACCACAGATACGCAGTATTTT.

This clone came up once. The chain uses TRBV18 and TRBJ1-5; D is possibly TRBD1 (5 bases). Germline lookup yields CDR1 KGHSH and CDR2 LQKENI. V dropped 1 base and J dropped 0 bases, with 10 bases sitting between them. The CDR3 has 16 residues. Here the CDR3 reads CASSPRQIYSNQPQHF. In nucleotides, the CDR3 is TGTGCCAGCTCACCACGACAGATCTATAGCAATCAGCCCCAGCATTTT. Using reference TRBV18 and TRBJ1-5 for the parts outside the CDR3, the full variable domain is NAGVMQNPRHLVRRRGQEARLRCSPMKGHSHVYWYRQLPEEGLKFMVYLQKENIIDESGMPKERFSAEFPKEGPSILRIQQVVRGDSAAYFCASSPRQIYSNQPQHFGDGTRLSIL.

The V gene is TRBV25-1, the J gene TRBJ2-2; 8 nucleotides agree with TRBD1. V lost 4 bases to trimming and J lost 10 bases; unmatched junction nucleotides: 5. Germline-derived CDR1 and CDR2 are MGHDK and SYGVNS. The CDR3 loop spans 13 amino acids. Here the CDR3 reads CASSVWTGSELFF. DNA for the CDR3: TGTGCCAGCAGTGTTTGGACAGGGTCGGAGCTGTTTTTT.

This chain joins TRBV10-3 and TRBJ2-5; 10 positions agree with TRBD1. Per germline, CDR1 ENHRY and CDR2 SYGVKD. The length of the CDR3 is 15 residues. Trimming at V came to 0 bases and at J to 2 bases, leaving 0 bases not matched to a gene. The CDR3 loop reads CAISESDRGQETQYF. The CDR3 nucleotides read TGTGCCATCAGTGAGTCGGACAGGGGGCAAGAGACCCAGTACTTC.